A selection of T cell receptor beta chains follows, all from one sample in a study of OX40 agonist ivuxolimab in advanced cancers. Only in-frame clones appear in the TCRdb table, and some are missing; sequencing was by immunoSEQ multiplex PCR. Of about 78,000 clones in the sample, roughly 92% were seen once. The sample here was CD4+ or CD8+ T cells sorted from blood, taken in a trial of the OX40 agonist ivuxolimab. The source of these receptors is an adult with an advanced solid tumor such as melanoma, head and neck, liver or kidney cancer. Both conserved end residues are part of each CDR3. A D gene is named only where the DNA matches it firmly. Some rows have no size entry. The others give once, few or many, or a class for an expanded clone.

j_gene,len,d_gene,abundance,v_gene,CDR3aa,CDR3nt
TRBJ2-4,17,TRBD1,-,TRBV6-1,CASSEGDRGWGKNIQYF,TGTGCCAGCAGTGAAGGGGACAGGGGCTGGGGCAAAAACATTCAGTACTTC
TRBJ1-3,14,-,-,TRBV5-4,CASSFWTAGNTIYF,TGTGCCAGCAGCTTCTGGACAGCCGGAAACACCATATATTTT
TRBJ2-3,16,TRBD2,-,TRBV5-1,CASSLVSGAQGDTQYF,TGCGCCAGCAGCTTGGTTAGCGGGGCCCAGGGAGATACGCAGTATTTT
TRBJ2-7,11,-,-,TRBV28,CATSDYYEQYF,TGTGCCACCTCGGACTACTACGAGCAGTACTTC
TRBJ2-7,14,-,-,TRBV7-9,CASSSGGKLYEQYF,TGTGCCAGCAGCTCCGGCGGTAAGCTATACGAGCAGTACTTC
TRBJ2-5,14,-,-,TRBV5-4,CASRRDRPAETQYF,TGTGCCAGCAGGCGGGACAGACCAGCGGAGACCCAGTACTTC
TRBJ1-1,13,TRBD1,-,TRBV14,CASRKQGGTEAFF,TGTGCCAGCCGCAAACAGGGGGGGACTGAAGCTTTCTTT
TRBJ1-1,15,-,-,TRBV30,CAWSPPPGMNTEAFF,TGTGCCTGGAGTCCTCCGCCGGGGATGAACACTGAAGCTTTCTTT
TRBJ1-2,14,-,-,TRBV19,CASSIREPRYGYTF,TGTGCCAGTAGTATCAGGGAGCCACGCTATGGCTACACCTTC
TRBJ2-1,15,-,-,TRBV6-5,CASRTTSLNYNEQFF,TGTGCCAGCAGGACTACTAGCTTAAACTACAATGAGCAGTTCTTC
TRBJ1-1,15,-,-,TRBV6-5,CASSYSNRANTEAFF,TGTGCCAGCAGTTACTCGAACAGGGCGAACACTGAAGCTTTCTTT
TRBJ2-5,17,TRBD2,-,TRBV5-4,CASSPPPGTSVKETQYF,TGTGCCAGCAGTCCGCCTCCCGGGACTAGCGTAAAAGAGACCCAGTACTTC
TRBJ1-2,17,-,-,TRBV7-6,CASSLEPGTPTNYGYTF,TGTGCCAGCAGCTTAGAGCCCGGGACACCGACTAACTATGGCTACACCTTC
TRBJ1-2,14,-,-,TRBV5-6,CASSLSGPLYGYTF,TGTGCCAGCAGCTTGTCAGGGCCCCTCTACGGCTACACCTTC
TRBJ2-1,14,-,-,TRBV5-1,CASSLISRALEQFF,TGCGCCAGCAGCTTGATCAGTAGGGCACTTGAGCAGTTCTTC
TRBJ2-3,13,-,-,TRBV5-1,CASSLGGTDTQYF,TGCGCCAGCAGCTTGGGGGGCACAGATACGCAGTATTTT
TRBJ1-1,13,TRBD1,-,TRBV7-6,CASSYGQDTEAFF,TGTGCCAGCAGCTACGGACAGGACACTGAAGCTTTCTTT
TRBJ2-1,15,-,-,TRBV5-1,CASSLAGPEYNEQFF,TGCGCCAGCAGCCTGGCAGGTCCGGAATACAATGAGCAGTTCTTC
TRBJ1-5,17,-,few,TRBV4-2,CASSPGSTGQGIQPQHF,TGTGCCAGCAGCCCGGGGTCGACGGGCCAGGGTATTCAGCCCCAGCATTTT
TRBJ2-1,16,-,few,TRBV27,CASSFSYPGASNEQFF,TGTGCCAGCAGTTTCTCTTACCCGGGGGCGAGCAATGAGCAGTTCTTC
TRBJ1-2,16,-,once,TRBV19,CASSVGRDIKFYGYTF,TGTGCCAGTAGTGTGGGCCGGGACATAAAATTCTATGGCTACACCTTC
TRBJ1-5,15,-,-,TRBV18,CASSPGLGWGQPQHF,TGTGCCAGCTCACCAGGATTGGGGTGGGGACAGCCCCAGCATTTT
TRBJ1-1,15,-,-,TRBV28,CASSFRGNKNTEAFF,TGTGCCAGCAGTTTCCGGGGTAACAAGAACACTGAAGCTTTCTTT
TRBJ1-1,13,-,-,TRBV6-6,CASIFPGASEAFF,TGTGCCAGCATTTTCCCGGGAGCCTCTGAAGCTTTCTTT
TRBJ1-5,15,TRBD1,-,TRBV5-1,CASSRGDSLNQPQHF,TGCGCCAGCAGCCGCGGGGACAGCCTCAATCAGCCCCAGCATTTT
TRBJ1-2,15,TRBD1,-,TRBV19,CASSILRGQGNGYTF,TGTGCCAGTAGTATACTAAGGGGACAGGGTAATGGCTACACCTTC
TRBJ2-4,13,TRBD2,once,TRBV7-8,CASSRNPGGIQYF,TGTGCCAGCAGCCGAAATCCGGGGGGCATTCAGTACTTC
TRBJ2-3,17,TRBD1,-,TRBV4-2,CASSQAPGGFNTDTQYF,TGTGCCAGCAGCCAAGCCCCAGGGGGTTTTAACACAGATACGCAGTATTTT
TRBJ2-2,14,-,-,TRBV7-9,CASPLSWATGELFF,TGTGCCAGCCCCCTCTCGTGGGCCACCGGGGAGCTGTTTTTT
TRBJ2-5,18,-,-,TRBV7-2,CASTKSSPGASTQETQYF,TGTGCCAGCACCAAATCCTCGCCGGGGGCTAGCACACAAGAGACCCAGTACTTC
TRBJ2-5,16,-,-,TRBV2,CATKGVLPGPQETQYF,TGTGCCACCAAAGGGGTACTACCGGGACCACAAGAGACCCAGTACTTC
TRBJ1-1,14,-,-,TRBV5-4,CASSLVGGGTEAFF,TGTGCCAGCAGCTTGGTGGGGGGAGGGACTGAAGCTTTCTTT
TRBJ2-7,13,TRBD1,-,TRBV5-1,CASRLNRGREQYF,TGCGCCAGCAGACTAAACAGGGGTCGCGAGCAGTACTTC
TRBJ1-3,13,-,-,TRBV5-5,CASSRNSGNTIYF,TGTGCCAGCAGCCGGAACTCTGGAAACACCATATATTTT
TRBJ2-7,14,TRBD1,-,TRBV10-1,CASSEGGEGTEQYF,TGCGCCAGCAGTGAAGGGGGCGAAGGGACCGAGCAGTACTTC
TRBJ1-1,13,-,-,TRBV11-3,CASSSGMNTEAFF,TGTGCCAGCAGCTCGGGGATGAACACTGAAGCTTTCTTT
TRBJ1-1,12,-,-,TRBV28,CASSSYTNEAFF,TGTGCCAGCAGTTCATACACGAATGAAGCTTTCTTT